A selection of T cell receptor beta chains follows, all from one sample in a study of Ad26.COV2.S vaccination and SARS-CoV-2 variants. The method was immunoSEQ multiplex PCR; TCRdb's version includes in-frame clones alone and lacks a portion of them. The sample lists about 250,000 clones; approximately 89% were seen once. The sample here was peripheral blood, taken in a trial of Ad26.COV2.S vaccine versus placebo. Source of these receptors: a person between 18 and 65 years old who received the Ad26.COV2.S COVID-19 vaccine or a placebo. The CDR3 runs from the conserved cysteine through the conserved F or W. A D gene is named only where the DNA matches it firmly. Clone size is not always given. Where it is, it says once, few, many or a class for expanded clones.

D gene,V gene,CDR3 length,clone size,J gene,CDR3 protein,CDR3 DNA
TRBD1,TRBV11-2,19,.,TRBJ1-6,CASSLDSGTGFSYNSPLHF,TGTGCCAGCAGCTTAGACTCCGGGACAGGGTTCTCCTATAATTCACCCCTCCACTTT
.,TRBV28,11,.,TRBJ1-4,CASRGWEKLFF,TGTGCCAGCAGGGGGTGGGAAAAACTGTTTTTT
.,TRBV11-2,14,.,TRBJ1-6,CASNQQGKNSPLHF,TGTGCCAGCAACCAGCAGGGGAAAAATTCACCCCTCCACTTT
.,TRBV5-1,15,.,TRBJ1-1,CASSLAGATNTEAFF,TGCGCCAGCAGCTTGGCCGGCGCAACGAACACTGAAGCTTTCTTT
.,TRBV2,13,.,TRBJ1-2,CASRGIPNYGYTF,TGTGCCAGTAGGGGAATTCCTAACTATGGCTACACCTTC
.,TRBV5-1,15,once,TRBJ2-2,CASSLGVSNTGELFF,TGCGCCAGCAGCTTGGGGGTTTCGAACACCGGGGAGCTGTTTTTT
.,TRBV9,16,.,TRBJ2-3,CASSVEGGARTDTQYF,TGTGCCAGCAGCGTAGAGGGCGGGGCCCGCACAGATACGCAGTATTTT
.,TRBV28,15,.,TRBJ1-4,CASSSIAATNEKLFF,TGTGCCAGCAGTTCAATCGCAGCAACTAATGAAAAACTGTTTTTT
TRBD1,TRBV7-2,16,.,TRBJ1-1,CASSLGWTGANTEAFF,TGTGCCAGCAGCTTAGGCTGGACAGGGGCGAACACTGAAGCTTTCTTT
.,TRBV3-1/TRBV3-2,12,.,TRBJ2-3,CASSQGPDTQYF,TGTGCCAGCAGCCAAGGGCCAGATACGCAGTATTTT
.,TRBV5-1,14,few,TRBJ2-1,CASSLALANNEQFF,TGCGCCAGCAGCTTGGCACTAGCTAACAATGAGCAGTTCTTC
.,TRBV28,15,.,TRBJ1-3,CASSFSPGTGNTIYF,TGTGCCAGCAGTTTTTCGCCAGGGACTGGAAACACCATATATTTT
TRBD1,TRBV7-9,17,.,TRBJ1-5,CASSSPGQGLKAQPQHF,TGTGCCAGCAGCTCTCCGGGACAGGGGCTAAAAGCTCAGCCCCAGCATTTT
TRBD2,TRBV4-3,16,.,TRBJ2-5,CASSPTSGGARETQYF,TGCGCCAGCAGCCCCACTAGCGGGGGGGCCAGAGAGACCCAGTACTTC
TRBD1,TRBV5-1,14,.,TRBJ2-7,CASSGDRGKYEQYF,TGCGCCAGCAGCGGGGACAGGGGAAAGTACGAGCAGTACTTC
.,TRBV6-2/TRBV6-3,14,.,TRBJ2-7,CASSYRTLSYEQYF,TGTGCCAGCAGTTACAGGACCCTCTCCTACGAGCAGTACTTC
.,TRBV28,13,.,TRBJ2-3,CASTARSTDTQYF,TGTGCCAGCACGGCCAGGAGCACAGATACGCAGTATTTT
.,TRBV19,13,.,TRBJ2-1,CASSITSLYEQFF,TGTGCCAGTAGTATCACTAGCCTCTATGAGCAGTTCTTC
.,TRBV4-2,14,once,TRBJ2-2,CASSQERPPGELFF,TGTGCCAGCAGCCAAGAAAGGCCTCCCGGGGAGCTGTTTTTT
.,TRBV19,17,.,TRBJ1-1,CASSIEGHRSRWTEAFF,TGTGCCAGTAGTATAGAGGGGCACAGGTCTCGGTGGACTGAAGCTTTCTTT
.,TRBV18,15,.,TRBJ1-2,CASSQDRETNYGYTF,TGTGCCAGCTCGCAGGACAGAGAAACCAACTATGGCTACACCTTC
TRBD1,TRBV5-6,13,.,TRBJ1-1,CASASTGGTEAFF,TGTGCCAGCGCCTCCACAGGGGGTACTGAAGCTTTCTTT
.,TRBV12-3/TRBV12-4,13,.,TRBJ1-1,CASSQQGMMGAFF,TGTGCCAGCAGCCAACAGGGAATGATGGGTGCTTTCTTT
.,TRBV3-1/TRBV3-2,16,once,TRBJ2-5,CASSPRTPGEEETQYF,TGTGCCAGCAGCCCGCGGACTCCGGGGGAGGAGGAGACCCAGTACTTC
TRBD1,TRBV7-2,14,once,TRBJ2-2,CASLRPGGPGELFF,TGTGCCAGCCTAAGGCCAGGGGGACCCGGGGAGCTGTTTTTT
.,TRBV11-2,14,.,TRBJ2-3,CASSLSPPTDTQYF,TGTGCCAGCAGCTTATCCCCCCCCACAGATACGCAGTATTTT
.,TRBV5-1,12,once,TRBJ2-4,CASSLGGNIQYF,TGCGCCAGCAGCTTGGGAGGGAACATTCAGTACTTC
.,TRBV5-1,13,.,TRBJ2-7,CASSLAATYEQYF,TGCGCCAGCAGCTTGGCAGCAACCTACGAGCAGTACTTC
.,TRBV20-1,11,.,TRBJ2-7,CSATDGYEQYF,TGCAGTGCTACGGACGGTTACGAGCAGTACTTC
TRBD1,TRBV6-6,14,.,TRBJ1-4,CASSPGQGRVKLFF,TGTGCCAGCAGTCCCGGACAGGGCCGCGTTAAACTGTTTTTT
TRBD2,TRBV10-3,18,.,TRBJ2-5,CAISVKAPSASGQETQYF,TGTGCCATCAGTGTCAAGGCCCCCTCAGCTAGCGGGCAAGAGACCCAGTACTTC
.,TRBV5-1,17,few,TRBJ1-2,CASSLTQTGLPTYGYTF,TGCGCCAGCAGCTTGACCCAAACAGGCCTCCCCACTTATGGCTACACCTTC
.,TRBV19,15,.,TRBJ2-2,CASSIWRAGTGELFF,TGTGCCAGTAGTATATGGAGAGCCGGCACCGGGGAGCTGTTTTTT
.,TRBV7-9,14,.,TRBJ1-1,CASSPRVRDTEAFF,TGTGCCAGCAGCCCTCGGGTTAGGGACACTGAAGCTTTCTTT
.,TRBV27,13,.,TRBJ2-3,CASSTVLRDTQYF,TGTGCCAGCAGTACAGTTCTCAGAGATACGCAGTATTTT
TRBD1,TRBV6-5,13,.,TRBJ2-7,CASRETGVYEQYF,TGTGCCAGCAGAGAGACAGGGGTCTACGAGCAGTACTTC
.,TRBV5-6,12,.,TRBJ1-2,CASSPLHGGYTF,TGTGCCAGCAGCCCCTTACATGGAGGCTACACCTTC
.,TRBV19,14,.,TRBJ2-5,CASSTRQSGETQYF,TGTGCCAGTAGTACTAGACAGTCCGGGGAGACCCAGTACTTC
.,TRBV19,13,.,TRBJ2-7,CASKGTGYYEQYF,TGTGCCAGTAAAGGAACAGGGTACTACGAGCAGTACTTC
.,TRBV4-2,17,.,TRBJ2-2,CASSQPVGTERTGELFF,TGTGCCAGCAGCCAACCCGTCGGGACGGAAAGGACCGGGGAGCTGTTTTTT
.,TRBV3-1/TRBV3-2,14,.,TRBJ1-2,CASSRQGPAYGYTF,TGTGCCAGCAGCCGACAAGGCCCGGCCTATGGCTACACCTTC
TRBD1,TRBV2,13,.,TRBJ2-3,CASRQGETDTQYF,TGTGCCAGCCGACAGGGGGAGACAGATACGCAGTATTTT
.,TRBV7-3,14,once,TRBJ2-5,CASSEQGSGETQYF,TGTGCCAGCAGCGAACAGGGAAGTGGGGAGACCCAGTACTTC